This TCR beta chain was sequenced in a study of cytomegalovirus exposure and HLA in healthy donors. Findings of the study overall: CMV serostatus was the sole immune exposure data available.

The CDR3 runs to 13 residues. Germline V CDR1 and CDR2: SGHVS, FNYEAQ. The V segment lost 6 bases and the J segment 3 bases; nucleotides outside the gene matches: 4. Concerning this clone itself: Its antigen is currently unknown.

PCR amplification relied on 60 Vbeta primers (plus 13 Jbeta primers). Some clones are missing from TCRdb's copy, which holds only in-frame ones; the method was immunoSEQ multiplex PCR. Here the sample table reports some 60,000 clones. The clonotype was recovered from a man aged 25-40 years in good health and CMV-seropositive. Specimen: PBMCs. This chain uses TRBV7-6 with TRBJ1-1; 7 bases line up with TRBD1. The DNA of the CDR3 is TGTGCCAGCAGTTTTACAGGGGACACTGAAGCTTTCTTT. As protein: CASSFTGDTEAFF.